Listed below are T cell receptor beta chains from one sample, sequenced in a study of CD8 T cells in Susac syndrome. Via MiXCR, TCRdb re-called the immunoSEQ multiplex PCR reads, giving one row per CDR3 protein. The data contain about 160,000 distinct CDR3 sequences, 95% to 96% of them singletons. The sequencing sample was made of CD4+ T cells from PBMCs. The receptor source for this set is a human donor with Susac syndrome. CDR3s include the opening cysteine and the closing phenylalanine or tryptophan. Fields, in order: V gene, clone size, J gene, CDR3 protein. A clone size is listed for some rows: how often the clone was seen (once, few, many), or a class if it is expanded.

TRBV3-1	-	TRBJ2-1	CASSQDTEQFF
TRBV20-1	-	TRBJ2-1	CSARGPSSYNEQFF
TRBV7-9	-	TRBJ2-5	CASSDKLGPQETQYF
TRBV18	-	TRBJ1-2	CASSPPTVNYGYTF
TRBV29-1	once	TRBJ2-1	CSERQGSVYNEQFF
TRBV29-1	-	TRBJ2-7	CSVADGLGSYEQYF
TRBV28	-	TRBJ2-3	CASSLVGQAYTQYF
TRBV15	-	TRBJ1-1	CATSREPANTEAFF
TRBV28	-	TRBJ2-4	CASSSGPFQYF
TRBV5-4	-	TRBJ2-5	CASSLRRGQETQYF
TRBV28	-	TRBJ2-7	CASGGLAGVDEQYF
TRBV24-1	-	TRBJ2-2	CATSGQSNTGELFF
TRBV7-8	-	TRBJ2-7	CASSLKPRDYEQYF
TRBV29-1	once	TRBJ2-5	CSVLTGAETQYF
TRBV7-6	-	TRBJ2-7	CASSRSGSYTYEQYF
TRBV9	-	TRBJ2-2	CASSLRDGTGGTGELFF
TRBV20-1	-	TRBJ2-7	CSAPKGLVDEQYF
TRBV7-2	-	TRBJ1-2	CASSSYLGADNYGYTF
TRBV29-1	-	TRBJ2-5	CSVEGYRETQYF
TRBV15	once	TRBJ1-5	CATRRWGNQPQHF
TRBV14	-	TRBJ2-1	CASSQGWSSQFF
TRBV7-2	-	TRBJ1-5	CASSPGRAQPQHF
TRBV5-4	-	TRBJ2-6	CASSSGTRSGANVLIF
TRBV15	-	TRBJ1-2	CATSSSLSYGYTF
TRBV29-1	-	TRBJ2-7	CSATTETYEQYF
TRBV7-7	-	TRBJ2-1	CASSNNPLPSYNEQFF
TRBV29-1	-	TRBJ2-1	CSAVFGEQFF
TRBV29-1	-	TRBJ1-1	CSVARGRTEAFF
TRBV28	-	TRBJ1-1	CASSFDGWGQENTEAFF
TRBV5-1	few	TRBJ2-6	CASSITGTSGANVLTF
TRBV15	-	TRBJ2-5	CATSTGRAGAQETQYF
TRBV19	-	TRBJ2-5	CASKTTGSQETQYF
TRBV15	-	TRBJ2-3	CATSRDNSGGRTDTQYF
TRBV7-2	-	TRBJ2-5	CASSLGSPGETQYF
TRBV30	-	TRBJ1-2	CAWSVPGGGLRGYTF
TRBV28	-	TRBJ2-7	CASSFQLTNWRYF
TRBV14	-	TRBJ2-1	CASSWRGAYNEQFF
TRBV30	-	TRBJ2-6	CAWSLGGANVLTF
TRBV7-2	-	TRBJ1-2	CASRPTGGYGYTF
TRBV27	-	TRBJ1-5	CASSLAGVGNQPQHF
TRBV10-3	-	TRBJ2-2	CAISTRQDYNTGELFF
TRBV2	-	TRBJ2-7	CASSEAGEYEQYF
TRBV28	-	TRBJ2-5	CASSLGFSKREEKTQYF
TRBV7-9	-	TRBJ1-1	CASSPGSRTEAFF
TRBV12-3/TRBV12-4	-	TRBJ1-1	CASSTPGRQAFF
TRBV4-1	-	TRBJ2-1	CASSRRVIPYNEQFF
TRBV28	-	TRBJ2-1	CASSLIAGAEFF
TRBV20-1	-	TRBJ2-5	CSARSPSGGRETQYF
TRBV19	-	TRBJ2-6	CASTGQGKANVLTF
TRBV20-1	-	TRBJ2-7	CSARRPGQSSYEQYF
TRBV27	once	TRBJ1-1	CASRYQQNTEAFF
TRBV3-1	-	TRBJ1-2	CASSLEGGRNYGYTF
TRBV19	-	TRBJ2-5	CASSMWGEETQYF
TRBV9	-	TRBJ2-5	CASSVGRSETQYF
TRBV5-6	-	TRBJ2-3	CASSGMQGADTQYF